This T cell receptor beta chain is drawn from a study of T cell responses to AZD1222 COVID-19 vaccine. Only in-frame clones appear in the TCRdb table, and some are missing; sequencing was by immunoSEQ multiplex PCR. The table includes about 120,000 clones, approximately 93% detected once. The receptor's source is an adult in good health. The sample here was peripheral blood, taken on day 0 of AZD1222 vaccination.

In nucleotides, the CDR3 is TGTGCCAGCTCACCACCCTCAGAGTACGAGCAGTACTTC. Its protein product is CASSPPSEYEQYF. The chain is built from TRBV18 and TRBJ2-7; D remains ambiguous. Germline V lookup: CDR1 KGHSH, CDR2 LQKENI. The CDR3 is 13 amino acids. V was cut by 0 bases and J by 4 bases, with 7 bases left in between.